A selection of T cell receptor beta chains follows, all from one sample in a study of shared clonotypes between healthy human individuals. Data came from immunoSEQ multiplex PCR; TCRdb stores just in-frame clones and leaves some out. The table lists hundreds of thousands of clones, around 76% of them singletons. Sequencing was done on a sample of PBMCs. Receptor source: a woman in her forties in good health. Some clones in this sample may be carry-over from other donors' samples. Both conserved end residues are part of each CDR3. A D gene is named only where the DNA matches it firmly. Some rows have no size entry. The others give once, few or many, or a class for an expanded clone.

V,J,D,size,DNA,CDR3
TRBV7-9,TRBJ2-7,NA,NA,TGTGCCAGCAGCGCCTTAGGAGACGAGCAGTACTTC,CASSALGDEQYF
TRBV7-8,TRBJ1-5,NA,NA,TGTGCCAGCGGGTATGACCAGCCCCAGCATTTT,CASGYDQPQHF
TRBV28,TRBJ2-7,NA,NA,TGTGCCAGCAGTGAGCGTAAGGCCCCCTACGAGCAGTACTTC,CASSERKAPYEQYF
TRBV6-4,TRBJ1-4,TRBD1,NA,TGTGCCAGCAGTCCCGGGACAGGGGATAATGAAAAACTGTTTTTT,CASSPGTGDNEKLFF
TRBV19,TRBJ1-2,NA,NA,TGTGCCAGTAGTCCCCGGCAGCCTAACTATGGCTACACCTTC,CASSPRQPNYGYTF
TRBV18,TRBJ1-2,NA,NA,TGTGCCAGCTCCCCCATCGACCGGGCTAACTATGGCTACACCTTC,CASSPIDRANYGYTF
TRBV6-6,TRBJ1-1,NA,few,TGTGCCAGCACCTACTCGGGTGAAGTAGAAGCTTTCTTT,CASTYSGEVEAFF
TRBV5-1,TRBJ2-2,NA,NA,TGCGCCAGCAGCTTGGGGCGGCACACCGGGGAGCTGTTTTTT,CASSLGRHTGELFF
TRBV7-2,TRBJ2-1,TRBD2,NA,TGTGCCAGCAGCTTAACCCCGGGACTAGAGCAGTTCTTC,CASSLTPGLEQFF
TRBV18,TRBJ2-3,NA,few,TGTGCCAGCTCGGAACAACCCTCCCGCACAGATACGCAGTATTTT,CASSEQPSRTDTQYF
TRBV19,TRBJ2-7,TRBD1,NA,TGTGCCAGTAGTATAGATCGTCGGACAGGGGTTTACGAGCAGTACTTC,CASSIDRRTGVYEQYF
TRBV7-9,TRBJ2-3,TRBD1,NA,TGTGCCAGCAGCTTTGACAGGGGGCGCGCAGATACGCAGTATTTT,CASSFDRGRADTQYF
TRBV10-3,TRBJ1-5,NA,NA,TGTGCCATCAGTGAGTCAGGGGGGCTTAGCAATCAGCCCCAGCATTTT,CAISESGGLSNQPQHF
TRBV18,TRBJ2-7,NA,NA,TGTGCCAGCTCATCAAGGGACGGATCCTACGAGCAGTACTTC,CASSSRDGSYEQYF
TRBV4-2,TRBJ1-4,NA,many,TGTGCCAGCAGGGCAGGAGGAAGGGAAAAACTGTTTTTT,CASRAGGREKLFF
TRBV6-5,TRBJ1-6,TRBD1,NA,TGTGCCAGCAGTTACGACAGGGGGCTTAGAAATTCACCCCTCCACTTT,CASSYDRGLRNSPLHF
TRBV5-1,TRBJ2-7,NA,NA,TGCGCCAGCAGCCCTGGTGGGGGCGGGGGAAACTACGAGCAGTACTTC,CASSPGGGGGNYEQYF
TRBV6-1,TRBJ2-4,NA,NA,TGTGCCAGCAGTGAAGAGGGGGACACCCTAGCCAAAAACATTCAGTACTTC,CASSEEGDTLAKNIQYF
TRBV10-3,TRBJ2-7,TRBD2,many,TGTGCCATCAGAAAGGGACTAGCGGGAGGCTCCTACGAGCAGTACTTC,CAIRKGLAGGSYEQYF
TRBV5-1,TRBJ2-3,TRBD2,NA,TGCGCCAGCAGCTATAGCGGGAGTGGCACAGATACGCAGTATTTT,CASSYSGSGTDTQYF
TRBV29-1,TRBJ2-7,NA,NA,TGCAGCGTTGGTATCGGGGCCGGCGAGCAGTACTTC,CSVGIGAGEQYF
TRBV7-2,TRBJ1-1,NA,few,TGTGCCAGCAGCTTTGACCGTCTGCTGTCTGAAGCTTTCTTT,CASSFDRLLSEAFF
TRBV19,TRBJ1-2,NA,NA,TGTGCCAGTAGTGTACAGGGTGGGAGGAACTATGGCTACACCTTC,CASSVQGGRNYGYTF
TRBV6-6,TRBJ2-5,TRBD2,NA,TGTGCCAGCAGTTCCACCGGACTAGCGGAAGAGACCCAGTACTTC,CASSSTGLAEETQYF
TRBV7-2,TRBJ2-1,TRBD2,NA,TGTGCCAGCAGACGACTAGCGGGGGGAGGAGAGCAGTTCTTC,CASRRLAGGGEQFF
TRBV28,TRBJ2-5,TRBD2,NA,TGTGCCAGCAGAGCGACTAGCGGAGGTGGAGAGACCCAGTACTTC,CASRATSGGGETQYF
TRBV5-1,TRBJ2-1,TRBD2,NA,TGCGCCAGCGGCTTAGCGGGATCCTACAATGAGCAGTTCTTC,CASGLAGSYNEQFF
TRBV16,TRBJ2-6,NA,once,TGTGCCAGCAGCCAATCGTACAACTCTGGGGCCAACGTCCTGACTTTC,CASSQSYNSGANVLTF
TRBV18,TRBJ2-5,NA,NA,TGTGCCAGCTCACCGACAACTTCCCGAGAGACCCAGTACTTC,CASSPTTSRETQYF
TRBV5-6,TRBJ2-5,NA,NA,TGTGCCAGCAGCTCTTCACTCGGCGGGGAGACCCAGTACTTC,CASSSSLGGETQYF
TRBV29-1,TRBJ2-4,NA,NA,TGCAGCGTTGTCCCTCGTGGGGAGGACATTCAGTACTTC,CSVVPRGEDIQYF
TRBV7-3,TRBJ2-1,NA,NA,TGTGCCAGCAGCATATCAGGGGAAAATGAGCAGTTCTTC,CASSISGENEQFF
TRBV7-9,TRBJ2-1,TRBD2,NA,TGTGCCAGCAGCTTACTAGCGGGGGATCACAATGAGCAGTTCTTC,CASSLLAGDHNEQFF
TRBV5-4,TRBJ2-5,TRBD1,NA,TGTGCCAGCAGCTACGGGACAGGGGACCAAGAGACCCAGTACTTC,CASSYGTGDQETQYF
TRBV6-1,TRBJ1-5,TRBD1,few,TGTGCCAGCAGCCCAGACAGGGTGGGGAATCAGCCCCAGCATTTT,CASSPDRVGNQPQHF
TRBV7-9,TRBJ2-1,NA,NA,TGTGCCAGCAGCTTACGACCGGGGAGCTACAATGAGCAGTTCTTC,CASSLRPGSYNEQFF
TRBV28,TRBJ2-3,NA,NA,TGTGCCAGCACCCCAGGGCCAGATACGCAGTATTTT,CASTPGPDTQYF
TRBV19,TRBJ2-5,NA,NA,TGTGCCAGCAGCCTAGTGTCGGGAGAGACCCAGTACTTC,CASSLVSGETQYF
TRBV30,TRBJ2-2,TRBD1,NA,TGTGCCTGGGACCTGGGACAGACCGACACCGGGGAGCTGTTTTTT,CAWDLGQTDTGELFF
TRBV5-4,TRBJ2-5,NA,NA,TGTGCCAGCAGCGTCGAACATAGAAAAGAGACCCAGTACTTC,CASSVEHRKETQYF
TRBV4-1,TRBJ2-7,NA,NA,TGCGCCAGCAGCCAAGTGGGGGCGTTCTACGAGCAGTACTTC,CASSQVGAFYEQYF
TRBV5-6,TRBJ1-5,TRBD1,NA,TGTGCCAGCAGCTTGGGCCAGGGGGACCAGCCCCAGCATTTT,CASSLGQGDQPQHF
TRBV28,TRBJ2-7,NA,NA,TGTGCCAGCAGTTCTTCTCGGGACACGCTCTACGAGCAGTACTTC,CASSSSRDTLYEQYF
TRBV4-2,TRBJ2-7,TRBD1,NA,TGTGCCAGCAGCCAGGGGACAGGGCCCTACGAGCAGTACTTC,CASSQGTGPYEQYF
TRBV12-1,TRBJ2-5,NA,NA,TGTGCCAGCAGCCTTGAAGAGGACGGGCGGGAGACCCAGTACTTC,CASSLEEDGRETQYF
TRBV9,TRBJ2-2,TRBD2,NA,TGTGCCAGCAGCGGGAAGACTAGCGGGAGCCTCCCCGGGGAGCTGTTTTTT,CASSGKTSGSLPGELFF
TRBV9,TRBJ2-5,NA,few,TGTGCCAGCAGCGATGGAGGGGGCGTAGGGGAGACCCAGTACTTC,CASSDGGGVGETQYF
TRBV7-3,TRBJ2-5,NA,NA,TGTGCCAGCAGCCTTTCGGGGATCCGCCAAGAGACCCAGTACTTC,CASSLSGIRQETQYF
TRBV7-2,TRBJ2-1,NA,NA,TGTGCCAGCAGCTTAGCCCCCTCCGGGACTGGAGCCTACAATGAGCAGTTCTTC,CASSLAPSGTGAYNEQFF
TRBV4-3,TRBJ1-2,TRBD1,NA,TGCGCCAGCAGATTACAGGGGAGTGGTAATGGCTACACCTTC,CASRLQGSGNGYTF
TRBV2,TRBJ2-1,TRBD2,NA,TGTGCCAGCAGTGGTCGAGGACTAGCGGACTCCTACAATGAGCAGTTCTTC,CASSGRGLADSYNEQFF
TRBV6-5,TRBJ2-7,TRBD1,NA,TGTGCCAGCAGTCGCCCGGGACAGGCCTACGAGCAGTACTTC,CASSRPGQAYEQYF